The source of this T cell receptor (beta chain) is a study of tumor-infiltrating lymphocytes in oesophageal squamous cell carcinoma. CDR1 SGDLS and CDR2 YYNGEE come from the germline V gene. The CDR3 spans 14 residues. As regards this clonotype: This may stem from a read error, because a much larger clone lies one nucleotide away.

TCRdb redid the calling of the PCR reads with MiXCR, one entry per CDR3 protein. The data contain approximately 20,000 distinct CDR3 sequences, 41% of them singletons. This chain links TRBV9 with TRBJ2-5; 7 bases map to TRBD1. The J call is uncertain, as TRBJ2-1 better fits the DNA end. Material for sequencing was esophageal tumor tissue. The source of this sequence is a male donor with esophageal squamous cell carcinoma. CDR3 nucleotides: TGTGCCAGCAGCGTAGATGGGACAGCCTACGAGCAGTTCTTC. Translated: CASSVDGTAYEQFF.